This is a list of T cell receptor beta chains from one sample in a study of blood T cells in healthy people across ages. TCRdb fed the 5' RACE reads into MiXCR, producing one record per CDR3 protein. In the table there are approximately 1,000,000 distinct CDR3 sequences, around two fifths of which are singletons. Sequencing used blood. The receptors were gathered from a man aged 18 to 29 in good health. Each CDR3 is given with its conserved first and last residue. A D gene is named only where the DNA matches it firmly. Where a row states a size, it is once, few, many or the class of an expanded clone; other rows omit it.

>TRBV20-1|-|TRBJ2-7|-
CSARDPPTASEQYF
TGCAGTGCTAGAGATCCTCCTACAGCCAGCGAGCAGTACTTC
>TRBV6-2/TRBV6-3|once|TRBJ1-2|TRBD1
CASSSPPPTGSYGYTF
TGTGCCAGCAGTTCTCCGCCACCGACAGGGAGCTATGGCTACACCTTC
>TRBV27|few|TRBJ1-6|-
CASSLTRLDSPLHF
TGTGCCAGCAGTTTAACCAGGCTGGATTCACCCCTCCACTTT
>TRBV6-2/TRBV6-3|-|TRBJ2-7|-
CASSYSTGEAYEQYF
TGTGCCAGCAGTTACTCGACGGGGGAGGCCTACGAGCAGTACTTC
>TRBV6-5|-|TRBJ2-6|-
CASSPNGGANVLTF
TGTGCCAGCAGTCCCAACGGTGGGGCCAACGTCCTGACTTTC
>TRBV6-2/TRBV6-3|-|TRBJ1-2|-
CASSYSGHHYGYTF
TGTGCCAGCAGTTACTCGGGACACCACTATGGCTACACCTTC
>TRBV7-9|-|TRBJ2-7|TRBD1
CASSSGRQGSRNYEQYF
TGTGCCAGCAGCTCAGGGCGACAGGGATCAAGGAACTACGAGCAGTACTTC
>TRBV13|-|TRBJ2-5|-
CASSTTVQETQYF
TGTGCCAGCAGCACGACAGTCCAAGAGACCCAGTACTTC
>TRBV20-1|-|TRBJ1-1|-
CSARDLQGEAFF
TGCAGTGCTAGAGATTTGCAGGGGGAAGCTTTCTTT
>TRBV12-3/TRBV12-4|once|TRBJ2-3|-
CASSTSTKPSTDTQYF
TGTGCCAGCAGCACAAGTACAAAGCCGTCCACAGATACGCAGTATTTT
>TRBV20-1|few|TRBJ2-1|-
CSARDWRDSSYNEQFF
TGCAGTGCTAGAGATTGGAGGGATAGCTCCTACAATGAGCAGTTCTTC
>TRBV7-9|-|TRBJ2-1|TRBD2
CASRGTSVYNEQFF
TGTGCCAGCAGGGGGACTAGCGTTTACAATGAGCAGTTCTTC
>TRBV12-3/TRBV12-4|few|TRBJ2-3|-
CASKLGGSDTQYF
TGTGCCAGCAAATTAGGAGGGTCGGATACGCAGTATTTT
>TRBV20-1|-|TRBJ1-6|-
CSAKHPGENDNSPLHF
TGCAGTGCCAAGCACCCAGGGGAAAATGATAATTCACCCCTCCACTTT
>TRBV27|-|TRBJ1-5|-
CASKEGGGGQPQHF
TGTGCCAGCAAGGAGGGCGGCGGAGGTCAGCCCCAGCATTTT
>TRBV4-1|few|TRBJ1-5|-
CASSQGQGGLSQPQHF
TGCGCCAGCAGCCAAGGCCAAGGGGGATTAAGTCAGCCCCAGCATTTT
>TRBV2|few|TRBJ1-1|-
CASSDTGIVNTEAFF
TGTGCCAGCAGTGACACAGGGATAGTGAACACTGAAGCTTTCTTT
>TRBV9|-|TRBJ1-1|TRBD1
CASSQQGRGEAFF
TGTGCCAGCAGCCAACAGGGGCGGGGTGAAGCTTTCTTT
>TRBV4-3|few|TRBJ1-1|-
CASSPLANKNTEAFF
TGCGCCAGCAGCCCCCTAGCAAACAAGAACACTGAAGCTTTCTTT
>TRBV11-2|-|TRBJ2-5|-
CASSLVGKYNEQYF
TGTGCCAGCAGCTTAGTTGGCAAGTACAATGAGCAGTACTTC
>TRBV9|few|TRBJ1-2|TRBD1
CASSVAGTESYGYTF
TGTGCCAGCAGCGTAGCCGGGACAGAAAGCTATGGCTACACCTTC
>TRBV6-2/TRBV6-3|-|TRBJ2-6|TRBD1
CASSLGTDSSGANVLTF
TGTGCCAGCTCCCTAGGGACAGACTCGTCTGGGGCCAACGTCCTGACTTTC
>TRBV7-2|-|TRBJ1-5|-
CASSLRDLGNQPQHF
TGTGCCAGCAGCCTACGGGATTTGGGCAATCAGCCCCAGCATTTT
>TRBV20-1|-|TRBJ2-1|-
CSARDSLDNTNEQFF
TGCAGTGCTAGAGATAGTCTAGATAATACAAATGAGCAGTTCTTC
>TRBV29-1|many|TRBJ2-5|-
CSVETTIQETQYF
TGCAGCGTTGAAACCACAATCCAAGAGACCCAGTACTTC
>TRBV19|-|TRBJ1-2|-
CASSAGTDLNYGYTF
TGTGCCAGTTCCGCCGGGACGGACCTTAACTATGGCTACACCTTC
>TRBV4-3|-|TRBJ2-1|-
CASSQDNWRAYNEQFF
TGCGCCAGCAGCCAAGATAATTGGCGGGCCTACAATGAGCAGTTCTTC
>TRBV4-1|few|TRBJ2-5|-
CASSQDRNPGETQYF
TGCGCCAGCAGCCAAGATCGTAATCCGGGAGAGACCCAGTACTTC
>TRBV29-1|-|TRBJ1-5|-
CSVQSGNQPQHF
TGCAGCGTTCAGAGTGGCAATCAGCCCCAGCATTTT
>TRBV24-1|few|TRBJ1-2|-
CATSDSTYSGGYTF
TGTGCCACCAGTGATTCAACTTACTCGGGTGGCTACACCTTC
>TRBV7-2|few|TRBJ2-1|TRBD2
CASSLEGSSGNNEQFF
TGTGCCAGCAGCTTAGAGGGGTCTAGCGGGAACAATGAGCAGTTCTTC
>TRBV11-1|-|TRBJ2-1|-
CASSLGIAVYNEQFF
TGTGCCAGCAGCTTAGGGATAGCGGTCTACAATGAGCAGTTCTTC
>TRBV4-3|-|TRBJ1-1|-
CASSQDQVLRGLENTEAFF
TGCGCCAGCAGCCAAGATCAGGTGTTAAGGGGACTTGAGAACACTGAAGCTTTCTTT